The clone carrying this T cell receptor (beta chain) was recorded a few times. Its specificity is unknown. The sample is drawn from a study of regulatory T cells in long-lasting Graves disease. The study, taken as a whole, reports: New patients shared 750 to 1,000 public clonotypes, fewer than the approximately 2,500 shared by persistent patients. Newly diagnosed disease favored TRBV20-1 and TRBJ2-1 over persistent disease.

V was clipped by 5 bases and J by 4 bases; unmatched bases: 10. The CDR3 contains 14 residues. Germline V gene lookup returns CDR1 DFQATT and CDR2 SNEGSKA (reference sequence). Time point specified: newly diagnosed GD, antithyroid drugs for less than 3 months. From RNA extracted from PBMCs, the TCR library was made. Sequencing libraries for TCR beta were prepared with iRepertoire HTBI primers and Arm-PCR of CDR3 regions. TCRdb recomputed calls from the multiplex PCR reads with MiXCR, one row per CDR3 protein. Of fewer than 550,000 distinct CDR3 sequences in the sample, about 16% are singletons; the top ten hold approximately 25%. The same sample was also used in a study of T cells in Graves' hyperthyroidism and ophthalmopathy. That study reports: Most expanded thyroid clonotypes above 0.001 also appeared in blood.

The specimen comprised peripheral blood mononuclear cells (PBMCs), sampled at new diagnosis, from a patient treated with antithyroid drugs. This rearrangement joins TRBV20-1 to TRBJ2-7, with 8 bases matching TRBD1. The TCR comes from a woman aged 35 to 59 with Graves disease. Here the CDR3 reads CSAETGTGVYEQYF. In DNA form, the CDR3 reads TGCAGTGCTGAGACCGGGACAGGAGTTTACGAGCAGTACTTC.